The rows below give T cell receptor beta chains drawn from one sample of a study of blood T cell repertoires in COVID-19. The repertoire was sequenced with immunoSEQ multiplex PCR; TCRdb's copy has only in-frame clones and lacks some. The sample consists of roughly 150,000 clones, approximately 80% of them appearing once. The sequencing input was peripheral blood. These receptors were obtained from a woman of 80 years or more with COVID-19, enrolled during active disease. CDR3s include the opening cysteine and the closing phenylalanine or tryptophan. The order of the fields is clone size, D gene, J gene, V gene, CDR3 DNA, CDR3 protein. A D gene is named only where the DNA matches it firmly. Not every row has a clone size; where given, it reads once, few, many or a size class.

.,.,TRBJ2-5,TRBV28,TGTGCCAGCAGCCCCGGGAATGAGGAGACCCAGTACTTC,CASSPGNEETQYF
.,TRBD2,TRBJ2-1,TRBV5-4,TGTGCCAGCAGCTCGACTAGCGCGAATGAGCAGTTCTTC,CASSSTSANEQFF
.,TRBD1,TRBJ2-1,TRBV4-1,TGCGCCAGCAGCTGGGACAGGGACGGTGAGCAGTTCTTC,CASSWDRDGEQFF
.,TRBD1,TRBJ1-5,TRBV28,TGTGCCAGCAGTCCAGGACAGGGCGGCAATCAGCCCCAGCATTTT,CASSPGQGGNQPQHF
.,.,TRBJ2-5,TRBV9,TGTGCCAGCAGCTCCACAGGGTTAGAGACCCAGTACTTC,CASSSTGLETQYF
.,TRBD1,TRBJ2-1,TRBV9,TGTGCCAGCAGCGTAGGGGGGACAGGGGAAAATGAGCAGTTCTTC,CASSVGGTGENEQFF
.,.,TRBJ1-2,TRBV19,TGTGCCAGTAGTTACTTAATACAGTATGGCTACACCTTC,CASSYLIQYGYTF
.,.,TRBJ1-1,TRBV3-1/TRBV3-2,TGTGCCAGCAGCCCCCGGGGGGGCAGCCTCACTGAAGCTTTCTTT,CASSPRGGSLTEAFF
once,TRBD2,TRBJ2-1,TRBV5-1,TGCGCCAGCAGCACCGGACTAGCGGGAGCACCTGGGGCCTACAATGAGCAGTTCTTC,CASSTGLAGAPGAYNEQFF
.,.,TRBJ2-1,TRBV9,TGTGCCAGCAGCGTAGTAGGGACTGGGGATGAGCAGTTCTTC,CASSVVGTGDEQFF
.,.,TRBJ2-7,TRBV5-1,TGCGCCAGCAGCAACCCCTCAGGGACCTACGAGCAGTACTTC,CASSNPSGTYEQYF
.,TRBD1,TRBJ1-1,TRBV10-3,TGTGCCACCAGACAGGGTGGCACTGAAGCTTTCTTT,CATRQGGTEAFF
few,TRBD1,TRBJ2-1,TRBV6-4,TGTGCCAGCAGTGAGGGGACAGGGGCAACGAGCTCCTACAATGAGCAGTTCTTC,CASSEGTGATSSYNEQFF
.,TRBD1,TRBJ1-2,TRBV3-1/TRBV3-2,TGTGCCAGCAGCCAGCCGAGTCAGGGGGCTGGCTACACCTTC,CASSQPSQGAGYTF
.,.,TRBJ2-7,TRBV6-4,TGTGCCAGCAGTGACTCGATCGGTACAGGGAGTAAGCAGTACTTC,CASSDSIGTGSKQYF
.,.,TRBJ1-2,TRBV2,TGTGCCAGCAGTAATTTAAACGGAGTCTATGGCTACACCTTC,CASSNLNGVYGYTF
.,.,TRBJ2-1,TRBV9,TGTGCCAGCAGCGTAGCCCCGGGGGTTTACAATGAGCAGTTCTTC,CASSVAPGVYNEQFF
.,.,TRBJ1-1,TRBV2,TGTGCCAGCAGTGAGGATACGACGGGTCGAAGAGCTTTCTTT,CASSEDTTGRRAFF
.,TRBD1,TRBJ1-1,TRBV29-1,TGCAGCGTCGGGGGACAGGGGAACACTGAAGCTTTCTTT,CSVGGQGNTEAFF
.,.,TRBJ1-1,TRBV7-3,TGTGCCAGCAGCCCTCGAGGGCAGGCAGAAGCTTTCTTT,CASSPRGQAEAFF
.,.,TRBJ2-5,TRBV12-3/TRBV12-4,TGTGCCAGCAGCCCAACAGAAGGGACCCAGTACTTC,CASSPTEGTQYF
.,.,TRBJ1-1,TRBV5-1,TGCGCCAGCAGCTTGGGGGCACAGGGTGAGGGCACTGAAGCTTTCTTT,CASSLGAQGEGTEAFF
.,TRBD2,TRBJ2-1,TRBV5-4,TGTGCCAGCAGCTTATCTTTGACTAGCGGTAACAATGAGCAGTTCTTC,CASSLSLTSGNNEQFF
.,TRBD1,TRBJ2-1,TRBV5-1,TGCGCCAGCAGCGGAAGCACAGGGGACAATGAGCAGTTCTTC,CASSGSTGDNEQFF
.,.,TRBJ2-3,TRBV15,TGTGCCACCAGCAGAGAGACTCGACTCCCTCGGGGCACAGATACGCAGTATTTT,CATSRETRLPRGTDTQYF
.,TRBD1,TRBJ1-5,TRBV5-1,TGCGCCAGCAGCAACGGGACAGGTGGTAGCAATCAGCCCCAGCATTTT,CASSNGTGGSNQPQHF
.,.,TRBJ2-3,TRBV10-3,TGTGCCGCGGGACCCTTGGGCGTTGGCACAGATACGCAGTATTTT,CAAGPLGVGTDTQYF
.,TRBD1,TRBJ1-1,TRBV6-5,TGTGCCAGCAGTTACCCGGGACAGGTCGCAGCTTTCTTT,CASSYPGQVAAFF
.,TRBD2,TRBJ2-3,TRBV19,TGTGCCAGTAGTATTAGCGGGAGTGCAGATACGCAGTATTTT,CASSISGSADTQYF
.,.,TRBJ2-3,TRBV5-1,TGCGCCAGCAGCCTAGAGGGTAGGGATACGCAGTATTTT,CASSLEGRDTQYF
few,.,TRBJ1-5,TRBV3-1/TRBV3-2,TGTGCCAGCAGTCCAGTCAGCAATCAGCCCCAGCATTTT,CASSPVSNQPQHF